This record looks at one T cell receptor beta chain sequence and its context. Its target is unknown. This sample is part of a study of CD8 T cells in Susac syndrome. About the study: Patients with Susac syndrome were therapy-naive, treated with corticosteroids, or treated with intravenous immunoglobulin alone when blood was collected.

CDR1 is SGDLS, CDR2 YYNGEE, per germline. With 3 bases removed from V and 10 bases from J, the gap between germline ends came to 20 bases. This CDR3 has 15 amino acids. Random hexamers were used to reverse transcribe an amount of roughly 0.5 to 1 ug RNA. A single record per CDR3 protein comes from TCRdb applying MiXCR to the immunoSEQ multiplex PCR reads. The sample has roughly 110,000 distinct CDR3 sequences, roughly 94% seen once. Findings and caveats of the study: Clonal expansion of Susac CD8+ cells peaked in TEMRA cells, and it also peaked in active patients.

V and J are TRBV9 and TRBJ2-1, with D perhaps assigned TRBD1 or TRBD2 (5 bases each). The TCR originated in a human donor with Susac syndrome. Sequenced input: CD8+ T cells from PBMCs. The DNA for the CDR3 is TGTGCCAGCAGCGCCGACCTACGGCCTGGGGACGAGCAGTTCTTC. It specifies CASSADLRPGDEQFF.